This T cell receptor (beta chain) was sequenced during a study of blood T cell repertoires in COVID-19. Researchers sorted participants into cohorts using their self-reported clinical history. Assay: immunoSEQ multiplex PCR; the TCRdb copy retains only in-frame clones and omits some. The sample yields a few hundred thousand clones, 70% to 90% seen once. The trim removed 4 bases at V and 3 bases at J, leaving 11 bases unmatched. The CDR3 consists of 16 residues. From germline, CDR1 is MNHEY and CDR2 SVGAGI. This clone occurred once. Sequenced sample: PBMCs or T cells enriched from blood (not recorded which). The sequence was obtained from a woman in her twenties or thirties who had recovered from COVID-19. This chain uses TRBV6-5 with TRBJ1-1; 7 positions match TRBD1. CDR3 DNA sequence: TGTGCCAGCAGTTCAATTACCGGGACAGCCTACACTGAAGCTTTCTTT. It encodes CASSSITGTAYTEAFF.